This is a list of T cell receptor beta chains from one sample in a study of identical twins. Each CDR3 protein is one row after TCRdb ran MiXCR on the 5' RACE reads. Found here are roughly 720,000 distinct CDR3 sequences, around a sixth of them singletons; the top ten hold around 14%. These data were also reused for a study on T cells expressing NK-cell markers.

Sequenced material: PBMCs. These receptor sequences come from a woman under 30 in good health. Both conserved end residues are part of each CDR3.

18,TRBV21-1,CASSKGGIRRGNYNEQFF
16,TRBV20-1,CSATGTSGVSSYEQYF
16,TRBV5-1,CASSFGQPSSSYGYTF
12,TRBV11-2,CASRPSADTQYF
12,TRBV12-3/TRBV12-4,CASSLARGPPVF
13,TRBV30,CACRAGPNTEAFF
14,TRBV10-3,CAISESSGKETQYF
13,TRBV27,CASSLRGRHEQYF
20,TRBV4-3,CASSRVLAGGLTSSTDTQYF
12,TRBV27,CASSPRAGRAFF
14,TRBV29-1,CSVALRGGPYEQYF
16,TRBV5-6,CASSTYYRGAYNEQFF